A selection of T cell receptor beta chains follows, all from one sample in a study of blood T cell repertoires in COVID-19. Assay used: immunoSEQ multiplex PCR; TCRdb lists only in-frame clones, some missing. The repertoire holds around 250,000 clones, 89% seen once, with approximately 4.6% in the top ten. Sequenced: peripheral blood. These receptors came from a woman in her thirties or forties who had recovered from COVID-19. The CDR3 runs from the conserved cysteine through the conserved F or W. D genes are given only for firm matches. Size is stated for part of the rows, as once, few or many counts, or as a class when the clone is expanded.

TRBV9	.	TRBJ2-5	.	TGTGCCAGCAGCTCCCCGGGGGGCACACAAGAGACCCAGTACTTC	CASSSPGGTQETQYF
TRBV5-1	.	TRBJ2-3	TRBD2	TGCGCCAGCAGCTCGAGTCTAGCGGGGGGGACAGATACGCAGTATTTT	CASSSSLAGGTDTQYF
TRBV5-1	.	TRBJ2-5	TRBD2	TGCGCCAGCAGCTCCCAGGGCGGGGGGGAAGAGACCCAGTACTTC	CASSSQGGGEETQYF
TRBV5-1	once	TRBJ2-3	TRBD1	TGCGCCAGCAGCACCGGACAGGGGACAGATACGCAGTATTTT	CASSTGQGTDTQYF
TRBV9	few	TRBJ2-1	TRBD1	TGTGCCAGCAGCGTTGGACAGGGGGGTGATGAGCAGTTCTTC	CASSVGQGGDEQFF
TRBV10-3	.	TRBJ2-5	TRBD2	TGTGCCATCAGTAGATCTAGCGGGGGGGCTCTAGAGACCCAGTACTTC	CAISRSSGGALETQYF
TRBV5-1	.	TRBJ2-3	TRBD2	TGCGCCAGCAGCTCGGCGAAGCGGGGCGTCTCAGATACGCAGTATTTT	CASSSAKRGVSDTQYF
TRBV28	once	TRBJ1-2	.	TGTGCCAGCAGTTCAGAGGATGGCTACACCTTC	CASSSEDGYTF
TRBV9	.	TRBJ1-3	TRBD1	TGTGCCAGCAGCTCAGGGACAGGGGGTTCTGGAAACACCATATATTTT	CASSSGTGGSGNTIYF
TRBV29-1	.	TRBJ1-6	.	TGCAGCGTTTGGAACAGGGATAATTCACCCCTCCACTTT	CSVWNRDNSPLHF
TRBV5-4	few	TRBJ2-1	TRBD2	TGTGCCAGCAGCTTGACTAGCGGGAGACTCGTCTCCTACAATGAGCAGTTCTTC	CASSLTSGRLVSYNEQFF
TRBV24-1	.	TRBJ2-3	TRBD2	TGTGCCACCAGTATGGGACTAGGAGGAGATACGCAGTATTTT	CATSMGLGGDTQYF
TRBV2	.	TRBJ1-2	.	TGTGCCAGCAGTAACGGGATAGCCCTAAACTATGGCTACACCTTC	CASSNGIALNYGYTF
TRBV3-1/TRBV3-2	.	TRBJ2-6	.	TGTGCCAGCAGCCAGGGGGGTGGGGCCAACGTCCTGACTTTC	CASSQGGGANVLTF
TRBV9	.	TRBJ2-1	TRBD2	TGTGCCAGCAGTCTCAAGCGGGAACGCTCGCTCACCTACAATGAGCAGTTCTTC	CASSLKRERSLTYNEQFF
TRBV9	.	TRBJ2-3	TRBD1	TGTGCCAGCAGCGTAGCTGGGAGAGGGGGCATTTCCGCAGATACGCAGTATTTT	CASSVAGRGGISADTQYF
TRBV7-3	.	TRBJ1-1	.	TGTGCCAGCAGCTTAGGGCAGTCGAACACTGAAGCTTTCTTT	CASSLGQSNTEAFF
TRBV6-5	.	TRBJ1-1	.	TGTGCCAGCAGTCTCACTCTGGCCGGGGCTGAAGCTTTCTTT	CASSLTLAGAEAFF
TRBV28	.	TRBJ1-2	.	TGTGCCAGCAGTTTCCCGCAGGGATTTAACTATGGCTACACCTTC	CASSFPQGFNYGYTF
TRBV7-2	once	TRBJ2-5	.	TGTGCCAGCAGCTTGAGCGCCGAAGAGACCCAGTACTTC	CASSLSAEETQYF
TRBV10-3	.	TRBJ1-5	.	TGTGCCACCACCGGGACGCAGGGGCAGCCCCAGCATTTT	CATTGTQGQPQHF
TRBV5-1	.	TRBJ2-3	.	TGCGCCAGCAGCTTGATTGGGAGTCCAGATACGCAGTATTTT	CASSLIGSPDTQYF